Reported below is one T cell receptor (beta chain). What it binds is not known. The CDR3 length is 16 residues. V dropped 2 bases and J dropped 8; count of bases not matched to a gene: 9. Germline V gene lookup returns CDR1 SGHRS and CDR2 YFSETQ. This sample stems from a study of OX40 agonist ivuxolimab in advanced cancers. TCRdb's copy holds only in-frame clones and misses some; the assay was immunoSEQ multiplex PCR. Among fewer than 200,000 clones listed, approximately 94% were seen once. Study-wide results and limits: People who partly responded at 0.1-3.0 mg/kg had some of the least clonal expansion seen.

This receptor was taken from an adult with an advanced solid tumor such as melanoma, head and neck, liver or kidney cancer. The chain carries TRBV5-1 and TRBJ2-4, with 11 bases that match TRBD2. The sequencing used CD4+ or CD8+ T cells sorted from blood, collected in a trial of the OX40 agonist ivuxolimab. The CDR3 sequence is CASSFPIAGGLDIQYF. For the CDR3, the DNA is TGCGCCAGCAGCTTTCCGATAGCGGGGGGGCTGGACATTCAGTACTTC.